Below are 5 T cell receptor beta chains sequenced from a single sample in a study of T cell responses to AZD1222 COVID-19 vaccine. Profiling relied on immunoSEQ multiplex PCR, and the TCRdb table lists in-frame clones only, not all of them. The sample includes approximately 90,000 clones, about 89% of them seen just once. The starting material was peripheral blood, obtained 28 days after the second AZD1222 dose. These receptors originate from an adult who received the AZD1222 COVID-19 vaccine.

The chain recombines TRBV27 with TRBJ1-2, with D uncertain. The CDR3 has 14 residues. Trimming removed 6 bases at V and 2 bases at J, with 13 bases between. Germline-derived CDR1 and CDR2 are MNHEY and SMNVEV (reference sequence). In DNA form, the CDR3 reads TGTGCCAGCAGGGCCTCAGGCGCCAACTATGGCTACACCTTC. As protein: CASRASGANYGYTF.

The V gene is TRBV27, the J gene TRBJ1-6, with TRBD1 matching 7 bases. The J segment lost 0 bases and the V segment lost 9 bases, leaving 5 bases of the junction unmatched. Germline V lookup: CDR1 MNHEY, CDR2 SMNVEV (reference sequence). CDR3 size: 15 residues. CDR3 in DNA: TGTGCCAGTAGGGACAGACGCTCCTATAATTCACCCCTCCACTTT. It codes for CASRDRRSYNSPLHF.

The sample holds a few counts of this clone. This chain links TRBV30 with TRBJ1-5; 10 nucleotides line up with TRBD1. Trimming at V came to 3 bases and at J to 5 bases, leaving 1 base not matched to a gene. This CDR3 has 13 amino acids. CDR1 and CDR2 from the germline V gene are GTSNPN and SVGIG (reference sequence). CDR3 coding DNA: TGTGCCTGGAGGGGACAGGGGTATCAGCCCCAGCATTTT. Protein product: CAWRGQGYQPQHF.

V gene TRBV7-3 combines with J gene TRBJ1-6, with 10 bases that match TRBD1. Germline V CDR1 and CDR2: SGHTA, FQGTGA. The CDR3 totals 14 residues. V shed 4 bases, J shed 9 bases, and the junction held 3 bases outside the gene matches. The CDR3 coding sequence is TGTGCCAGCAGCTGGGGACAGGGGTTTTCACCCCTCCACTTT. Its protein is CASSWGQGFSPLHF.

This chain connects TRBV12-5 to TRBJ2-5; the D call may be TRBD1 or TRBD2 (5 bases each). V lost 2 bases to trimming and J lost 5 bases, with 15 bases between them. Germline CDR1 reads LGHNT; CDR2 reads FRNRAP. CDR3 size: 15 residues. CDR3 in amino acids: CASGLLGTAEETQYF. DNA for the CDR3: TGTGCTAGTGGTTTGCTAGGGACGGCGGAGGAGACCCAGTACTTC.